A single sample is the source of the 25 T cell receptor beta chains below, sequenced in a study of T cells in Graves' hyperthyroidism and ophthalmopathy. The source material, RNA transcripts, was used to amplify TCR beta CDR3 regions. RT-PCR in the first round (using the HTBI primer set) targeted the TCR CDR3. TCRdb redid the calling of the multiplex PCR reads with MiXCR, one entry per CDR3 protein. Here the sample spans roughly 380,000 distinct CDR3 sequences, approximately 15% being singletons. The sequencing input was blood. The source of these receptors is a woman between 55 and 75 years old with Graves' hyperthyroidism.

This clonotype was recorded at least ten times. J is TRBJ2-3 and V is TRBV10-1, with TRBD2 identical over 9 bases. Trimming removed 6 bases from V and 4 bases from J; junction bases left unmatched: 23. The CDR3 totals 20 residues. Germline V gene lookup returns CDR1 WNHNN and CDR2 SYGVQD (reference sequence). As DNA, the CDR3 is TGCGCCAGCAGCCCGAGTCGAAGGAAGGTAGCGGGAGATCTTGCAGATACGCAGTATTTT. Translation gives CASSPSRRKVAGDLADTQYF.

The rearrangement uses TRBV29-1 and TRBJ2-1; tentative D call: TRBD2 (5 bases). The germline CDR1 and CDR2 sequences are SQVTM and ANQGSEA. CDR3 length: 13 amino acids. V was clipped by 5 bases and J by 5 bases, with 13 bases between them. The CDR3 nucleotides are TGCAGCGTTCCAGACTATCGGAACAATGAGCAGTTCTTC. Translating it yields CSVPDYRNNEQFF.

The chain is built from TRBV7-9 and TRBJ2-6; D possibly corresponds to TRBD2 (6 bases). The CDR3 runs 17 residues. Germline values: CDR1 SEHNR, CDR2 FQNEAQ (reference sequence). V was cut by 6 bases and J by 2 bases, with 17 bases left in between. The DNA for the CDR3 is TGTGCCAGCAGGGGACTTCTGACCCTTCCTGGGGCCAACGTCCTGACTTTC. Translated, it gives CASRGLLTLPGANVLTF.

The chain links TRBV29-1 to TRBJ2-3, with D maybe TRBD1 (6 bases). This CDR3 has 18 residues. Deletions cut 1 base from V and 0 bases from J, with 20 bases between. Germline V lookup: CDR1 SQVTM, CDR2 ANQGSEA. CDR3 DNA: TGCAGCGTTGAAGTTGGTGTAGGGTACAGGGAAAGCACAGATACGCAGTATTTT. It is translated as CSVEVGVGYRESTDTQYF.

At least ten counts were recorded for this clonotype. The rearrangement uses TRBV20-1 and TRBJ2-7; D remains ambiguous. Deletions cut 6 bases from V and 4 bases from J, with 13 bases between. In germline, CDR1 is DFQATT, CDR2 SNEGSKA (reference sequence). This CDR3 comprises 12 residues. The CDR3 loop is CSAPDQRYEQYF. In DNA, the CDR3 is TGCAGTGCCCCGGACCAACGTTACGAGCAGTACTTC.

The V gene is TRBV19, the J gene TRBJ2-3, with 10 bases aligning to TRBD1. Germline V gene sequence: CDR1 LNHDA, CDR2 SQIVND (reference sequence). V lost 7 bases and J lost 5; bases outside the gene matches: 6. The CDR3 runs to 14 residues. The CDR3 bases are TGTGCCAGTACAAGACAGGGGGCCGTAGATACGCAGTATTTT. Residues: CASTRQGAVDTQYF.

This clonotype appeared many times. This rearrangement joins TRBV7-9 to TRBJ2-5; D remains ambiguous. The V end was cut by 3 bases, the J end by 7 bases, with 9 bases between. Germline V gives CDR1 SEHNR, CDR2 FQNEAQ (reference sequence). The CDR3 is made up of 12 amino acids. CDR3 protein: CASSFQEGTQYF. The CDR3 nucleotides read TGTGCCAGCAGCTTTCAGGAAGGGACCCAGTACTTC.

This clonotype was observed many times. CDR3 loop: CASSLGQATGELFF. DNA of the CDR3: TGTGCCAGCAGTTTAGGGCAGGCCACCGGGGAGCTGTTTTTT. The V gene is TRBV27, the J gene TRBJ2-2; no reliable D call. Trimming removed 2 bases at V and 4 bases at J, with 8 bases between. This CDR3 has 14 residues. CDR1 is MNHEY, CDR2 SMNVEV, per germline (reference sequence).

Ten or more counts support this clonotype. The chain recombines TRBV6-2 or TRBV6-3 with TRBJ2-5; 8 positions match TRBD2. Germline V gene data show CDR1 as MNHEY and CDR2 as SVGEGT. V was pared by 5 bases and J by 3 bases, with 11 bases of the junction left unmatched. The CDR3 contains 16 residues. The CDR3 bases are TGTGCCAGCAGTCGGGGGGGGACCGATGGAAAAGAGACCCAGTACTTC. Translated, it gives CASSRGGTDGKETQYF.

Regarding this clonotype: This could be a read error, since a much larger clone is one nucleotide away. The rearrangement links TRBV2 to TRBJ1-6, with no clear D. The CDR3 is 16 residues long. Germline CDR1 is SNHLY and CDR2 is FYNNEI. Trimming took off 4 bases at V and 7 bases at J, with 17 bases between the two ends. This CDR3 reads CASSVERVRGNSPLHF. Here the CDR3 DNA reads TGTGCCAGCAGTGTAGAGAGGGTCCGTGGGAATTCACCCCTCCACTTT.

Many counts were recorded for this clonotype. The chain employs TRBV11-1 and TRBJ2-5; 9 bases line up with TRBD1. The CDR3 length is 14 residues. In germline, CDR1 is SGHAT, CDR2 FQDESV (reference sequence). After removal of 4 bases from V and 5 bases from J, the junction contained 5 bases not matched to a gene. CDR3 nucleotide sequence: TGTGCCAGCAGCTCCGGGACAGGGCGGGAGACCCAGTACTTC. Translating gives CASSSGTGRETQYF.

The V call is TRBV7-2, the J call TRBJ2-1; 7 bases line up with TRBD2. The CDR3 spans 17 residues. J was trimmed by 1 base and V by 5 bases; bases with no gene match: 11. Germline CDR1 is SGHTA and CDR2 is FQGNSA. This CDR3 reads CASSPNLAVLSYNEQFF. The CDR3 bases are TGTGCCAGCAGCCCCAACCTAGCGGTGCTATCCTACAATGAGCAGTTCTTC.

This clonotype was detected many times. The rearrangement uses TRBV20-1 and TRBJ2-7; D is perhaps TRBD2 (6 bases). CDR1 and CDR2 (germline): DFQATT, SNEGSKA (reference sequence). Trimming left V 3 bases short and J 1 base short, with 16 bases between. The CDR3 contains 15 residues. CDR3 loop: CSASGAGRNSYEQYF. CDR3 nucleotide sequence: TGCAGTGCTAGTGGGGCGGGGCGGAATTCCTACGAGCAGTACTTC.

The chain carries TRBV27 and TRBJ1-1, with D possibly matching TRBD1 (6 bases). Germline CDR1 is MNHEY and CDR2 is SMNVEV (reference sequence). The CDR3 is made up of 11 amino acids. The CDR3 nucleotides read TGTGTCTCAGGGGCGGGAACTGAAGCTTTCTTT. Translated: CVSGAGTEAFF.

This clonotype appeared many times. The chain has TRBV7-2 and TRBJ2-7; the D is unclear. The V gene lost 2 bases and the J gene lost 0 bases, with 11 bases spanning the gap. Germline loops: CDR1 SGHTA, CDR2 FQGNSA. The CDR3 is 15 residues long. The CDR3 DNA sequence: TGTGCCAGCAGCTTATTGACTCCGAGCTCCTACGAGCAGTACTTC. It specifies CASSLLTPSSYEQYF. Using reference TRBV7-2 and TRBJ2-7 for the parts outside the CDR3, the full variable domain is GAGVSQSPSNKVTEKGKDVELRCDPISGHTALYWYRQSLGQGLEFLIYFQGNSAPDKSGLPSDRFSAERTGGSVSTLTIQRTQQEDSAVYLCASSLLTPSSYEQYFGPGTRLTVT.

This clonotype was counted ten times or more. CDR3 amino acids: CASSLTTSGDGYTF. The CDR3 DNA reads as TGTGCCAGCAGCTTAACGACTTCGGGGGACGGCTACACCTTC. The chain employs TRBV7-8 and TRBJ1-2; tentative D call: TRBD1 (5 bases). Germline V lookup: CDR1 SGHVS, CDR2 FQNEAQ. This CDR3 has 14 amino acids. Trimming took off 2 bases at V and 8 bases at J, with 15 bases between the two ends.

This clonotype was seen many times. V and J are TRBV12-3 or TRBV12-4 and TRBJ2-3; TRBD2 agrees at 12 bases. This CDR3 comprises 15 residues. V dropped 6 bases and J dropped 3; count of bases not matched to a gene: 4. The CDR3 is CASRLAGGVTDTQYF. The CDR3 DNA reads as TGTGCCAGCAGACTAGCGGGAGGAGTAACAGATACGCAGTATTTT.

This clonotype was seen repeatedly, ten times or more. The chain carries TRBV3-1 and TRBJ2-5; D call uncertain. The V gene lost 4 bases and the J gene lost 1 base, with 4 bases spanning the gap. CDR1 is LGHDT and CDR2 is YNNKEL in the germline V gene (reference sequence). The CDR3 loop spans 12 amino acids. The chain's CDR3 is CASSPTQETQYF. The DNA of the CDR3 is TGTGCCAGCAGCCCCACCCAAGAGACCCAGTACTTC.

Ten or more counts support this clonotype. V and J are TRBV7-3 and TRBJ2-2; D unresolved. The CDR3 is made up of 14 amino acids. The V end lost 7 bases, the J end lost 0 bases, and 9 bases lay between the germline ends. In germline, CDR1 is SGHTA, CDR2 FQGTGA. The CDR3: CASKEAANTGELFF. The CDR3, as DNA: TGTGCCAGCAAGGAAGCAGCGAACACCGGGGAGCTGTTTTTT.

This clonotype was observed many times. The gene calls are TRBV11-2 and TRBJ2-1, with no clear D. Germline V CDR1 and CDR2: SGHAT, FQNNGV. This CDR3 has 15 amino acids. Trimming took 4 bases from V and 0 from J, leaving 10 bases between them. The DNA of the CDR3 is TGTGCCAGCAGCTCCCTAAGGAGCTCCTACAATGAGCAGTTCTTC. This translates into CASSSLRSSYNEQFF.

This clonotype has ten or more counts. The chain couples TRBV3-1 to TRBJ2-7, with D hard to call. This CDR3 is 13 amino acids long. Germline CDR1 and CDR2: LGHDT and YNNKEL (reference sequence). With 0 bases removed from V and 1 base from J, the gap between germline ends came to 4 bases. CDR3 nucleotides: TGTGCCAGCAGCCAAGAATTGTCCTACGAGCAGTACTTC. It encodes CASSQELSYEQYF.

This clonotype was counted many times. The rearrangement links TRBV12-3 or TRBV12-4 to TRBJ1-5, with D maybe TRBD1 (6 bases). This CDR3 is 15 amino acids long. V dropped 5 bases and J dropped 5 bases, with 16 bases sitting between them. This chain's CDR3 is CASSPSMAGDQPQHF. The CDR3 nucleotides are TGTGCCAGCAGTCCCTCGATGGCAGGGGATCAGCCCCAGCATTTT.

In this sample, this clonotype turned up many times. This chain joins TRBV7-2 and TRBJ2-3; D tentatively reads TRBD1 or TRBD2 (6 bases each). Trimming took off 4 bases at V and 5 bases at J, with 13 bases between the two ends. The germline V gene has CDR1 SGHTA and CDR2 FQGNSA. The CDR3 extends over 14 amino acids. The CDR3 region is CASSYLQGGDTQYF. The CDR3, as DNA: TGTGCCAGCAGCTACCTACAGGGAGGAGATACGCAGTATTTT.

V gene TRBV4-1 combines with J gene TRBJ2-7; 7 bases are shared with TRBD1. This CDR3 is 15 amino acids long. Germline assignment: CDR1 MGHRA and CDR2 YSYEKL. Germline trimming cut 4 bases from V and 2 bases from J; bases unmatched to any gene: 8. The CDR3 is CASSPRQGTTYEQYF. The CDR3 DNA sequence: TGCGCCAGCAGCCCCAGACAGGGCACCACCTACGAGCAGTACTTC.

V gene TRBV6-5 combines with J gene TRBJ2-7, with a weak D call TRBD1 (6 bases). This CDR3 spans 13 amino acids. Looked up from germline, CDR1 is MNHEY and CDR2 is SVGAGI. V lost 6 bases to trimming and J lost 0 bases, with 9 bases between them. The CDR3 is CASSYRVSYEQYF. CDR3 DNA sequence: TGTGCCAGCAGCTACAGGGTCTCCTACGAGCAGTACTTC.